This TCR beta chain was captured in a study of blood T cell repertoires in COVID-19. Study information: Spain, Italy and the United States supplied samples that represented acute and convalescent COVID-19.

This clone was seen just once. One end of the junction does not line up with germline, which may come from a read error. Study processing details: Scientists estimated how many nucleated cells there were by amplifying reference gene primers. Clones were sequenced by immunoSEQ multiplex PCR, and TCRdb holds only the in-frame ones, with some missing. V, J and clone size derive from that table, while D and trimming were established from the DNA sequence. This table holds about 58,000 clones, approximately 80% found once. Those enrolled in Seattle joined during active infection and were followed longitudinally afterward. The CDR3 totals 16 residues. Germline V gives CDR1 SSHAT, CDR2 FNYEAQ (reference sequence).

The V gene is TRBV7-7, the J gene TRBJ1-1; 7 bases line up with TRBD1. The sequenced sample consisted of peripheral blood. This sequence originates from a man aged 55-75 years with COVID-19, enrolled during active disease. This CDR3 reads CASSLLVAGTDTEAFF. DNA for the CDR3: TGTGCTAGCAGCTTATTAGTCGCAGGGACAGACACTGAAGCTTTCTTT.